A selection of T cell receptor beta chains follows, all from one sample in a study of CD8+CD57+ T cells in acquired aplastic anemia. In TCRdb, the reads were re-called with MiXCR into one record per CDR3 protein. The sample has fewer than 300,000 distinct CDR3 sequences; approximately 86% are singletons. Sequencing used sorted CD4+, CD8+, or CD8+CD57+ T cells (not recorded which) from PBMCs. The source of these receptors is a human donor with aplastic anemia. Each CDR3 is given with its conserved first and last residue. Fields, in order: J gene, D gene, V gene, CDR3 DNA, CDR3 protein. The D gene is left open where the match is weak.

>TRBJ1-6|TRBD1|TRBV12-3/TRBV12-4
TGTGCCAGCAGCCGACAGGGAGACTCACCCCTCCACTTT
CASSRQGDSPLHF
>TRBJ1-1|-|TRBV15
TGTGCCACCAGCAACCCGGGTGAGGCCACTGAAGCTTTCTTT
CATSNPGEATEAFF
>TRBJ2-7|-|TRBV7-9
TGTGCCAGTAGGAGGGAAGTGGGCTACGAGCAGTACTTC
CASRREVGYEQYF
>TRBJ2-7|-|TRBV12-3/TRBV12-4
TGTGCCAGCAGTCCGCGGGACAGAGACTACGAGCAGTACTTC
CASSPRDRDYEQYF
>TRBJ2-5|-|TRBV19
TGTGCCAGTACCACAGGTAGGGGAGGAGGAGATGCCCAGTACTTC
CASTTGRGGGDAQYF
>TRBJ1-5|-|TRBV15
TGTGCCACCAGCGAGTGCTCCAGCAAAGAGCCCCAGCACTTC
CATSECSSKEPQHF
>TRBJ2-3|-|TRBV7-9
-
CARQVAGGTHTHWF
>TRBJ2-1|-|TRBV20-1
TGCAGTGCTAGAGAAGGGGCCAGGGACAACAGTGAGCAGTTCTTC
CSAREGARDNSEQFF
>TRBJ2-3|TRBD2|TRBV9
TGTGCCAGCAGCGTGGCCGGGGGGGGTGCTGCTGGGACGCAGTATTTT
CASSVAGGGAAGTQYF
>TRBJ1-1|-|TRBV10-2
TGCGCCAGCAGTGGAGGTAGGAACACTGAAGCTTTCTTT
CASSGGRNTEAFF
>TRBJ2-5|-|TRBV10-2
TGCGCCAGGGACGGGGGGCCAGTAGCAGAGGCCCAGTACTTC
CARDGGPVAEAQYF
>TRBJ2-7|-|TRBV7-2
TGTGCCAGCAGCCCGCAAACAGGGTCCTCCGAGCAGTACTTC
CASSPQTGSSEQYF
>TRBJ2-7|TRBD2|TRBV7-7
TGTGCTAGCAGCCGAGAGTCGGGGGGACTAGCGGGGATACACGAGCAGTACTTC
CASSRESGGLAGIHEQYF
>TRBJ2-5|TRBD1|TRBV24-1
TGTGCCACCAGTGAGGCGACAGGGGGCTTACAAGAGACCCAGTACTTC
CATSEATGGLQETQYF
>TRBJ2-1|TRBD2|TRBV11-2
TGTGCCAGCAGCTGTGGGGGGGGGTATGAGCAGTTCTTC
CASSCGGGYEQFF
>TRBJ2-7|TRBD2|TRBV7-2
TGCGCCAGCAGCACCCATCCAGCGGGAGGGGGGCAGAGAGAGCAGTACTTC
CASSTHPAGGGQREQYF
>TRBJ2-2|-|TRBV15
TGTGCCACCAGCTTAGTGTCCGGCCAGGAGTCTTTT
CATSLVSGQESF